The entry that follows covers one T cell receptor (beta chain) sequence. This record comes from a study of T cell changes during pregnancy in multiple sclerosis. Germline-derived CDR1 and CDR2 are MGHRA and YSYEKL. Germline trimming cut 4 bases from V and 2 bases from J; bases unmatched to any gene: 12. This CDR3 contains 17 residues. Here immunoSEQ multiplex PCR was the method, and the copy in TCRdb shows in-frame clones only, minus some. This repertoire shows around 92,000 clones, about 94% found once; its top ten account for roughly 0.99%. The receptor's source is a female donor with multiple sclerosis, enrolled in a pregnancy study. This specimen consisted of peripheral blood, obtained after pregnancy. The chain carries TRBV4-1 and TRBJ2-7, with 9 bases aligning to TRBD1. CDR3 nucleotide sequence: TGCGCCAGCAGCCCCAGGGGGGGACAGGGCGTGCCCTACGAGCAGTACTTC. It translates to CASSPRGGQGVPYEQYF.